Listed below are T cell receptor beta chains from one sample, sequenced in a study of cytomegalovirus exposure and HLA in healthy donors. Repertoires were generated with immunoSEQ multiplex PCR, while TCRdb's copy carries only in-frame clones and drops some. The sample has 75,000 to 100,000 clones; around 73% are singletons. Sequenced: PBMCs. These TCRs come from a man aged 35 to 55 in good health and CMV-seronegative. CDR3s include the opening cysteine and the closing phenylalanine or tryptophan. A D gene is named only where the DNA matches it firmly. Some rows have no size entry. The others give once, few or many, or a class for an expanded clone.

J gene,clone size,D gene,V gene,CDR3 protein,CDR3 DNA
TRBJ1-4,NA,TRBD1,TRBV29-1,CSVGSGTAGEKLFF,TGCAGCGTCGGTAGTGGGACAGCGGGTGAAAAACTGTTTTTT
TRBJ2-5,NA,TRBD2,TRBV7-6,CASSLGSTSGGGETQYF,TGTGCCAGCAGCTTAGGTTCCACTAGCGGGGGGGGAGAGACCCAGTACTTC
TRBJ2-3,NA,NA,TRBV2,CASSDLIDTQYF,TGTGCCAGCAGTGATTTAATAGATACGCAGTATTTT
TRBJ1-6,few,TRBD1,TRBV2,CASTGTENSPLHF,TGTGCCAGCACCGGGACAGAGAATTCACCCCTCCACTTT
TRBJ2-7,NA,NA,TRBV6-1,CASRSRTPYEQYF,TGTGCCAGCAGATCCCGGACACCCTACGAGCAGTACTTC
TRBJ1-5,NA,NA,TRBV19,CASSIVRQLNQPQHF,TGTGCCAGTAGTATAGTGCGGCAGCTCAATCAGCCCCAGCATTTT
TRBJ1-2,NA,NA,TRBV7-9,CASSERGRAYSVTF,TGTGCCAGCAGCGAAAGGGGCAGGGCTTATTCAGTCACCTTC
TRBJ2-3,NA,TRBD2,TRBV7-3,CASSLRSGADSDTQYF,TGTGCCAGCAGCTTACGGAGCGGGGCCGATTCAGATACGCAGTATTTT
TRBJ2-3,NA,NA,TRBV6-6,CASSYSKGGPRETQYF,TGTGCCAGCAGTTACTCGAAGGGGGGGCCTAGGGAAACGCAGTATTTT
TRBJ1-6,NA,TRBD1,TRBV6-6,CASSPIDRDDSPLHF,TGTGCCAGCAGTCCGATCGACAGGGATGATTCACCCCTCCACTTT
TRBJ2-2,few,TRBD1,TRBV27,CASNKFWDRDTGELFF,TGTGCCAGCAATAAGTTCTGGGACAGGGACACCGGGGAGCTGTTTTTT
TRBJ1-1,NA,TRBD1,TRBV18,CASSPGQGASRVGNTEAFF,TGTGCCAGCTCACCGGGACAGGGGGCAAGTAGGGTAGGGAACACTGAAGCTTTCTTT
TRBJ1-6,NA,NA,TRBV27,CASRAGPLSSYNSPLHF,TGTGCCAGCAGAGCAGGGCCCCTCAGCTCCTATAATTCACCCCTCCACTTT
TRBJ2-3,NA,TRBD1,TRBV9,CASSVPRTGGNTDTQYF,TGTGCCAGCAGCGTACCCAGGACAGGGGGCAACACAGATACGCAGTATTTT
TRBJ2-7,NA,NA,TRBV6-1,CASSVGGGGLLEQYF,TGTGCCAGCAGTGTCGGAGGGGGGGGACTTCTCGAGCAGTACTTC
TRBJ1-2,NA,NA,TRBV29-1,CSVEELRDSGGGYTF,TGCAGCGTTGAAGAACTCCGGGACTCGGGGGGTGGCTACACCTTC
TRBJ2-1,NA,TRBD1,TRBV7-2,CASSYDRGRGEQFF,TGTGCCAGCAGCTATGACAGGGGGCGAGGTGAGCAGTTCTTC
TRBJ2-1,NA,TRBD2,TRBV7-8,CASSLTSGALYNEQFF,TGTGCCAGCAGCTTGACTAGCGGGGCCCTTTACAATGAGCAGTTCTTC
TRBJ1-2,few,NA,TRBV15,CATSRDLRDNYGYTF,TGTGCCACCAGCAGAGATCTCAGGGATAACTATGGCTACACCTTC
TRBJ1-1,once,NA,TRBV13,CASSLGAGWTEAFF,TGTGCCAGCAGCTTAGGGGCGGGGTGGACTGAAGCTTTCTTT
TRBJ2-5,NA,NA,TRBV2,CASSGGGQPLVTQYF,TGTGCCAGCAGTGGGGGGGGCCAACCGCTGGTGACCCAGTACTTC
TRBJ1-2,NA,TRBD1,TRBV4-1,CASSQRPIRDRGRMDYGYTF,TGCGCCAGCAGCCAACGACCCATCCGGGACAGGGGACGTATGGACTATGGCTACACCTTC
TRBJ2-7,NA,TRBD1,TRBV4-2,CASSEGQARTAYEQYF,TGTGCCAGCAGCGAAGGACAGGCCAGAACCGCCTACGAGCAGTACTTC